A single sample is the source of the 3 T cell receptor beta chains below, sequenced in a study of spatial heterogeneity in lung cancer. Time point denoted: sample taken at primary tumor resection. The input material, whole RNA from tumor, nontumor lung or frozen PBMC, was sequenced unsorted. TCRdb passed the 5' RACE reads through MiXCR, listing each CDR3 protein once. Counted here are over 10,000 distinct CDR3 sequences, around 13% occurring once; the ten biggest clones make up around 38%. The source material was PBMCs, sampled at surgery. The source is a male donor with early-stage non-small cell lung cancer.

The rearrangement uses TRBV11-2 and TRBJ2-3, with D unclear. V was clipped by 6 bases and J by 1 base, with 14 bases between them. Germline loops: CDR1 SGHAT, CDR2 FQNNGV. The CDR3 runs 15 residues. CDR3 protein: CASRGWALGTDTQYF. CDR3 bases: TGTGCCAGCAGGGGCTGGGCCCTCGGCACAGATACGCAGTATTTT.

This clonotype was seen at least ten times. The chain recombines TRBV27 with TRBJ2-7; D is perhaps TRBD1 or TRBD2 (7 bases each). The V gene lost 5 bases and the J gene lost 2 bases, with 19 bases spanning the gap. Germline V CDR1 and CDR2: MNHEY, SMNVEV (reference sequence). This CDR3 spans 16 amino acids. The DNA for the CDR3 is TGTGCCAGCAGTCCCGGGGGAGGGGGCTCCCCCTACGAGCAGTACTTC. It specifies CASSPGGGGSPYEQYF.

The CDR3 spells CASTFGGTYEQYF. In DNA form, the CDR3 reads TGTGCCAGCACCTTTGGAGGAACCTACGAGCAGTACTTC. The chain combines TRBV5-5 with TRBJ2-7, with D perhaps TRBD2 (5 bases). This CDR3 is 13 amino acids long. V gave up 6 bases and J gave up 2 bases, with 12 bases separating them. Germline assignment: CDR1 SGHKS and CDR2 YYEKEE (reference sequence).